Listed below are T cell receptor beta chains from one sample, sequenced in a study of cytomegalovirus exposure and HLA in healthy donors. Assay: immunoSEQ multiplex PCR; the TCRdb copy retains only in-frame clones and omits some. The sample shows about 200,000 clones, approximately 82% of them seen only once. Sequencing was carried out using PBMCs. The source is a woman aged 18 to 35 in good health and CMV-seronegative. Each CDR3 is given with its conserved first and last residue. D genes are given only for firm matches. Clone size, where shown, is once, few, many, or a class for clones that have expanded.

j_call: TRBJ2-3; v_call: TRBV27; clone_size: -; d_call: -; cdr3_nt: TGTGCCAGCAGTTGGGGGCAGGGTTACTTGCTTTTT; cdr3_aa: CASSWGQGYLLF
j_call: TRBJ1-4; v_call: TRBV5-1; clone_size: -; d_call: -; cdr3_nt: TGCGCCAGCAGCTTGGCGCGGAATGAAAAACTGTTTTTT; cdr3_aa: CASSLARNEKLFF
j_call: TRBJ1-1; v_call: TRBV2; clone_size: -; d_call: -; cdr3_nt: TGTGCCAGCAGTGGCATCGGGGACCGAGCTTTCTTT; cdr3_aa: CASSGIGDRAFF
j_call: TRBJ2-7; v_call: TRBV27; clone_size: once; d_call: -; cdr3_nt: TGTGCCAGCAGTTTATCAACGGCGGGACGGTCCTTCTTCAAGCAGTACTTC; cdr3_aa: CASSLSTAGRSFFKQYF
j_call: TRBJ1-1; v_call: TRBV11-2; clone_size: -; d_call: -; cdr3_nt: TGTGCCAGCAGCTTAGCCCAAAACAGGGTCCAAGCTTTCTTT; cdr3_aa: CASSLAQNRVQAFF
j_call: TRBJ2-7; v_call: TRBV25-1; clone_size: -; d_call: -; cdr3_nt: TGTGCCAGCAGGCCCGATCTGTGTGTCGAGCAGTACTTC; cdr3_aa: CASRPDLCVEQYF
j_call: TRBJ1-1; v_call: TRBV9; clone_size: -; d_call: -; cdr3_nt: TGTGCCAGCAGCGCTGTGCAAGACACTGAAGCTTTCTTT; cdr3_aa: CASSAVQDTEAFF
j_call: TRBJ2-1; v_call: TRBV5-1; clone_size: -; d_call: TRBD1; cdr3_nt: TGCGCCAGCAGCCCGGGACAGATCCCCTACAATGAGCAGTTCTTC; cdr3_aa: CASSPGQIPYNEQFF
j_call: TRBJ2-7; v_call: TRBV30; clone_size: once; d_call: TRBD1; cdr3_nt: TGTGCCTGGGACGACAGGGGGCCCTACGAGCAGTACTTC; cdr3_aa: CAWDDRGPYEQYF
j_call: TRBJ2-3; v_call: TRBV2; clone_size: -; d_call: TRBD2; cdr3_nt: TGTGCCAGCAGTTCTAGCGGGAGCGCGGATACGCAGTATTTT; cdr3_aa: CASSSSGSADTQYF
j_call: TRBJ1-6; v_call: TRBV4-1; clone_size: -; d_call: TRBD1; cdr3_nt: TGCGCCAGCAGGGGGACAGGGGAAGGTTCACCCCTCCACTTT; cdr3_aa: CASRGTGEGSPLHF
j_call: TRBJ2-1; v_call: TRBV6-5; clone_size: -; d_call: -; cdr3_nt: TGTGCCAGCACCCGACTGGACAGCAATGAGCAGTTCTTC; cdr3_aa: CASTRLDSNEQFF
j_call: TRBJ1-1; v_call: TRBV2; clone_size: -; d_call: -; cdr3_nt: TGTGCGATCGGACAGATGAACACTGAAGCTTTCTTT; cdr3_aa: CAIGQMNTEAFF
j_call: TRBJ2-3; v_call: TRBV5-6; clone_size: -; d_call: -; cdr3_nt: TGTGCCAGCATGAGCGGGGATACGCAGTATTTT; cdr3_aa: CASMSGDTQYF
j_call: TRBJ1-5; v_call: TRBV18; clone_size: few; d_call: -; cdr3_nt: TGTGCCAGCTCACCTACGGCGAGGGGCAATCAGCCCCAGCATTTT; cdr3_aa: CASSPTARGNQPQHF
j_call: TRBJ2-2; v_call: TRBV7-8; clone_size: once; d_call: TRBD2; cdr3_nt: TGTGCCGGCTCCCCGCTAGCGGGGGGCGGGGTCGGGGAGCTGTTTTTT; cdr3_aa: CAGSPLAGGGVGELFF
j_call: TRBJ2-2; v_call: TRBV5-1; clone_size: -; d_call: -; cdr3_nt: TGCGCCAGCAGCTTGGGATGGACCGGTAACACCGGGGAGCTGTTTTTT; cdr3_aa: CASSLGWTGNTGELFF
j_call: TRBJ1-2; v_call: TRBV19; clone_size: -; d_call: -; cdr3_nt: TGTGCCAGTAACCCGACAGCTACTAACTATGGCTACACCTTC; cdr3_aa: CASNPTATNYGYTF
j_call: TRBJ1-1; v_call: TRBV7-9; clone_size: -; d_call: -; cdr3_nt: TGTGCCAGCAGCCGTCTTGGTAAAGGGGGATTTGAAGCTTTCTTT; cdr3_aa: CASSRLGKGGFEAFF
j_call: TRBJ2-1; v_call: TRBV25-1; clone_size: -; d_call: -; cdr3_nt: TGTGCCAGCAGTGACCCACTACGACCTACGGGTGAGCAGTTCTTC; cdr3_aa: CASSDPLRPTGEQFF
j_call: TRBJ2-7; v_call: TRBV4-1; clone_size: few; d_call: -; cdr3_nt: TGCGCCAGCAGCCCACCGCGAGGACTACCAACGGGGGAGCAGTACTTC; cdr3_aa: CASSPPRGLPTGEQYF
j_call: TRBJ1-1; v_call: TRBV18; clone_size: few; d_call: -; cdr3_nt: TGTGCCAGCTCACCACCGGCCAGGAACACTGAAGCTTTCTTT; cdr3_aa: CASSPPARNTEAFF
j_call: TRBJ2-1; v_call: TRBV28; clone_size: -; d_call: -; cdr3_nt: TGTGCCAGCAGTTTGAGAATCAATGAGCAGTTCTTC; cdr3_aa: CASSLRINEQFF
j_call: TRBJ2-1; v_call: TRBV7-8; clone_size: once; d_call: -; cdr3_nt: TGTGCCAGCAGCTTCCGGCGGGGATCCTACAATGAGCAGTTCTTC; cdr3_aa: CASSFRRGSYNEQFF
j_call: TRBJ2-5; v_call: TRBV5-6; clone_size: -; d_call: TRBD2; cdr3_nt: TGTGCCAGCAGCTTGGTGACTAGCGGGTTGGAGACCCAGTACTTC; cdr3_aa: CASSLVTSGLETQYF
j_call: TRBJ1-5; v_call: TRBV27; clone_size: -; d_call: -; cdr3_nt: TGTGCCAGCAGCAGTCTCAATCAGCCCCAGCATTTT; cdr3_aa: CASSSLNQPQHF
j_call: TRBJ1-2; v_call: TRBV9; clone_size: once; d_call: -; cdr3_nt: TGTGCCAGCAGCGTAGTTGGAGGTCCTAACTATGGCTACACCTTC; cdr3_aa: CASSVVGGPNYGYTF
j_call: TRBJ2-1; v_call: TRBV30; clone_size: -; d_call: -; cdr3_nt: TGTGCCTGGAGGGCCCCCGGGCGCGTGGACAATGAGCAGTTCTTC; cdr3_aa: CAWRAPGRVDNEQFF
j_call: TRBJ1-2; v_call: TRBV6-5; clone_size: -; d_call: -; cdr3_nt: TGTGCCAGCAGTGTCGGGACCGCCTGGGGAAATGGCTACACCTTC; cdr3_aa: CASSVGTAWGNGYTF
j_call: TRBJ2-5; v_call: TRBV10-2; clone_size: -; d_call: TRBD1; cdr3_nt: TGCGCCAGCGTCCGGGACAGCTACCAACAAGAGACCCAGTACTTC; cdr3_aa: CASVRDSYQQETQYF
j_call: TRBJ2-3; v_call: TRBV9; clone_size: once; d_call: TRBD2; cdr3_nt: TGTGCCAGCAGCGTAGTGGGCGGGGGGGCAAAAGATACGCAGTATTTT; cdr3_aa: CASSVVGGGAKDTQYF
j_call: TRBJ2-1; v_call: TRBV29-1; clone_size: -; d_call: TRBD2; cdr3_nt: TGCAGCGTCCCCGGGACTAGCTTCGCTACTGAGCAGTTCTTC; cdr3_aa: CSVPGTSFATEQFF
j_call: TRBJ1-2; v_call: TRBV28; clone_size: -; d_call: -; cdr3_nt: TGTGCCAGCAGCGTCATGGGGGGGCCTGGCTACACCTTC; cdr3_aa: CASSVMGGPGYTF
j_call: TRBJ2-5; v_call: TRBV6-1; clone_size: -; d_call: TRBD2; cdr3_nt: TGTGCCAGCAGTGAACTTGCCGGGACTACAGAGACCCAGTACTTC; cdr3_aa: CASSELAGTTETQYF
j_call: TRBJ2-7; v_call: TRBV2; clone_size: -; d_call: -; cdr3_nt: TGTGCCAGCAGCGGGTGGGAGGACGAGCAGTACTTC; cdr3_aa: CASSGWEDEQYF
j_call: TRBJ2-2; v_call: TRBV9; clone_size: -; d_call: -; cdr3_nt: TGTGCCAGCAGCGTAATCGCGGGGGAGCTGTTTTTT; cdr3_aa: CASSVIAGELFF
j_call: TRBJ2-5; v_call: TRBV6-5; clone_size: -; d_call: TRBD1; cdr3_nt: TGTGCCAGCAGCAACAGGGGAAAGACCCAGTACTTC; cdr3_aa: CASSNRGKTQYF
j_call: TRBJ1-2; v_call: TRBV18; clone_size: -; d_call: -; cdr3_nt: TGTGCCAGCTCACTTCGACAGGATAATGGCTACACCTTC; cdr3_aa: CASSLRQDNGYTF
j_call: TRBJ1-4; v_call: TRBV5-1; clone_size: once; d_call: -; cdr3_nt: TGCGCCAGCAGCATAGGGCGTAGCGAAAAACTGTTTTTT; cdr3_aa: CASSIGRSEKLFF
j_call: TRBJ1-1; v_call: TRBV2; clone_size: -; d_call: -; cdr3_nt: TGTGCCAGCAGTGAAGCGGGGGCGCGCACTGAAGCTTTCTTT; cdr3_aa: CASSEAGARTEAFF
j_call: TRBJ2-1; v_call: TRBV2; clone_size: -; d_call: TRBD1; cdr3_nt: TGTGCCAGCATGCCGACAGGGGGCGGGAACAATGAGCAGTTCTTC; cdr3_aa: CASMPTGGGNNEQFF
j_call: TRBJ2-7; v_call: TRBV4-1; clone_size: -; d_call: TRBD1; cdr3_nt: TGCGCCAGCAGCCTTCCGGGACAGGGCTACGAGCAGTACTTC; cdr3_aa: CASSLPGQGYEQYF
j_call: TRBJ2-5; v_call: TRBV4-1; clone_size: -; d_call: -; cdr3_nt: TGCGCCAGCAGCCTCATCACTGGAGGGCCATGGGAGACCCAGTACTTC; cdr3_aa: CASSLITGGPWETQYF
j_call: TRBJ1-1; v_call: TRBV6-4; clone_size: -; d_call: TRBD1; cdr3_nt: TGTGCCAGCAGAGTGGACAGGGACGCTGAAGCTTTCTTT; cdr3_aa: CASRVDRDAEAFF
j_call: TRBJ2-5; v_call: TRBV4-1; clone_size: -; d_call: -; cdr3_nt: TGCGCCAGCAGCCAGACAGGCTCCCCCGCGACCCAGTACTTC; cdr3_aa: CASSQTGSPATQYF
j_call: TRBJ2-5; v_call: TRBV5-1; clone_size: -; d_call: TRBD2; cdr3_nt: TGCGCCAGCAGCTCCCAGCGGGGGGGCCCAGAGACCCAGTACTTC; cdr3_aa: CASSSQRGGPETQYF
j_call: TRBJ2-7; v_call: TRBV2; clone_size: -; d_call: TRBD2; cdr3_nt: TGTGCCGGGAGACTGATGACTAGCGGGAAATACGAGCAGTACTTC; cdr3_aa: CAGRLMTSGKYEQYF
j_call: TRBJ2-5; v_call: TRBV19; clone_size: -; d_call: -; cdr3_nt: TGTGCCAGTAGTACCCTGACAGAGGTCGGTGTTTCGAGACAAGAGACCCAGTACTTC; cdr3_aa: CASSTLTEVGVSRQETQYF
j_call: TRBJ2-3; v_call: TRBV5-1; clone_size: -; d_call: -; cdr3_nt: TGCGCCAGCAGCTCCGGACAAGGGCAGTATTTT; cdr3_aa: CASSSGQGQYF
j_call: TRBJ1-3; v_call: TRBV28; clone_size: -; d_call: -; cdr3_nt: TGTGCCAGCAGTCCCAGTGCCAGCTCTGGAAACACCATATATTTT; cdr3_aa: CASSPSASSGNTIYF
j_call: TRBJ2-7; v_call: TRBV6-1; clone_size: -; d_call: -; cdr3_nt: TGTGCCAGCAAAACTCAGGGGTCAGCGGCCTACGAGCAGTACTTC; cdr3_aa: CASKTQGSAAYEQYF
j_call: TRBJ1-2; v_call: TRBV10-3; clone_size: once; d_call: -; cdr3_nt: TGTGCCATCAGTGAGGCCTGGGGGGCTGACGGCTACACCTTC; cdr3_aa: CAISEAWGADGYTF
j_call: TRBJ2-7; v_call: TRBV6-6; clone_size: -; d_call: TRBD1; cdr3_nt: TGTGCCAGCAGTTACACGGGACAGCCCTACGAGCAGTACTTC; cdr3_aa: CASSYTGQPYEQYF
j_call: TRBJ2-7; v_call: TRBV10-1; clone_size: -; d_call: -; cdr3_nt: TGCGCCAGCAGTGATGGAGACAGGGCGGGAGAGCAGTACTTC; cdr3_aa: CASSDGDRAGEQYF
j_call: TRBJ1-2; v_call: TRBV15; clone_size: -; d_call: -; cdr3_nt: TGTGCCACCAGCAGAGACAGGGACTATGGCTACACCTTC; cdr3_aa: CATSRDRDYGYTF
j_call: TRBJ2-3; v_call: TRBV5-1; clone_size: -; d_call: -; cdr3_nt: TGCGCCAGCTCCCAGGAAAAAAAGGCAGATACGCAGTATTTT; cdr3_aa: CASSQEKKADTQYF
j_call: TRBJ2-4; v_call: TRBV14; clone_size: -; d_call: -; cdr3_nt: TGTGCCAGCAGCCAAGGGGGGGAGAGAGCCAAAAACATTCAGTACTTC; cdr3_aa: CASSQGGERAKNIQYF